This TCR beta chain was obtained from a study of spatial heterogeneity in lung cancer. General observations from the study: Higher tumor mutation counts went along with higher counts of expanded intratumoral alpha and beta TCRs.

In this sample, this clonotype turned up many times. Antigen unknown. Time point given: sample taken at primary tumor resection. The donors were approximately 70 patients with non-small cell lung cancer that was early-stage and untreated. Researchers sequenced whole RNA taken from tumor, nontumor lung or frozen PBMC without sorting. A distinct unique molecular identifier was carried by each TCR cDNA molecule. Via MiXCR, TCRdb re-called the 5' RACE reads, giving one row per CDR3 protein. The sample carries 20,000 to 25,000 distinct CDR3 sequences, around a sixth recorded once. V was trimmed by 2 bases and J by 3 bases, leaving 12 bases between them. This CDR3 region has 15 residues.

The sample in question was lung tumor tissue, obtained at surgery. The receptor comes from a female donor with early-stage non-small cell lung cancer. The chain has TRBV12-3 or TRBV12-4 and TRBJ2-3; the D is unclear. CDR3 sequence reads: CASSLRATVTDTQYF. In DNA form, the CDR3 reads TGTGCCAGCAGTTTACGAGCGACGGTAACAGATACGCAGTATTTT.